Following are 27 T cell receptor beta chains from one sample sequenced in a study of T cell repertoires in cytomegalovirus infection. TCRdb re-derived calls from the reads in MiXCR, one entry per CDR3 protein. The repertoire includes about 530,000 distinct CDR3 sequences, roughly 29% of them detected once, and around 14% sits in the top ten. The sequenced sample was PBMCs. The source is a human donor in good health (CMV status not recorded). Some clones in this sample may be carry-over from other donors' samples.

The rearrangement uses TRBV2 and TRBJ2-1; 9 nucleotides align to TRBD1. The V gene's germline CDR1 is SNHLY and CDR2 FYNNEI. The CDR3 extends over 14 amino acids. J gave up 3 bases and V 6 bases, and 3 bases lay outside the gene matches. The CDR3 here is CASSDRGFYNEQFF. CDR3 DNA: TGTGCCAGCAGCGACAGGGGGTTCTACAATGAGCAGTTCTTC.

The chain carries TRBV7-9 and TRBJ2-5, with 10 nucleotides matching TRBD2. The CDR3 is 17 amino acids. CDR1 is SEHNR, CDR2 FQNEAQ, per germline (reference sequence). Trimming cost V 3 bases and J 2 bases; bases outside gene matches: 9. The CDR3 DNA is TGTGCCAGCAGCTTCGGGGCTAGCGGGGGAAATCAAGAGACCCAGTACTTC. The encoded protein is CASSFGASGGNQETQYF.

The chain recombines TRBV5-1 with TRBJ2-7; D is possibly TRBD2 (6 bases). V lost 4 bases, J lost 1 base, and 15 bases lay in between. This CDR3 is built from 15 residues. CDR1 and CDR2 (germline): SGHRS, YFSETQ. The CDR3 region has the DNA TGCGCCAGCAGCCTTAGCGGAGATCCTTCCTACGAGCAGTACGTC. The encoded protein is CASSLSGDPSYEQYV.

This clonotype was detected many times. This sequence joins TRBV7-2 and TRBJ2-3; 7 bases align to TRBD2. Germline loops: CDR1 SGHTA, CDR2 FQGNSA. The J segment lost 1 base and the V segment lost 2 bases, leaving 6 bases of the junction unmatched. The CDR3 contains 16 residues. For the CDR3, the DNA is TGTGCCAGCAGCTTACGAGGGAGGGGAGGCACAGATACGCAGTATTTT. As protein: CASSLRGRGGTDTQYF.

This clonotype was seen a handful of times. The chain carries TRBV6-5 and TRBJ1-6; D is uncertain. The CDR3 sequence is 15 residues long. V was shortened by 0 bases and J by 8 bases, with 11 bases between the two germline ends. Germline CDR1 is MNHEY and CDR2 is SVGAGI. CDR3: CASSYSRVGDSPLHF. CDR3 DNA: TGTGCCAGCAGTTACTCTCGGGTGGGAGATTCACCCCTCCACTTT.

The chain uses TRBV24-1 and TRBJ2-3; no firm D call. The CDR3 is 15 amino acids. The germline gives CDR1 KGHDR, CDR2 SFDVKD. V was clipped by 3 bases and J by 2 bases, with 11 bases between them. CDR3 protein: CATSDPARSTDTQYF. CDR3 in DNA: TGTGCCACCAGTGATCCCGCCCGATCCACAGATACGCAGTATTTT.

The chain recombines TRBV27 with TRBJ2-3, with TRBD2 matching 13 bases. Germline V gene sequence: CDR1 MNHEY, CDR2 SMNVEV (reference sequence). V lost 10 bases to trimming and J lost 6 bases; unmatched junction nucleotides: 4. This CDR3 contains 13 residues. The CDR3 nucleotides are TGTGCCACAGGACTAGCGGGAGTGGATACGCAGTATTTT. Residues: CATGLAGVDTQYF.

This clonotype was observed a few times. V gene TRBV19 combines with J gene TRBJ1-2; a weak D match, TRBD1 (5 bases). The CDR3 totals 14 residues. Germline lookup yields CDR1 LNHDA and CDR2 SQIVND (reference sequence). V was cut by 1 base and J by 2 bases, with 8 bases left in between. CDR3 DNA: TGTGCCAGTAGTATAGTATCAGGGAACTATGGCTACACCTTC. Translation gives CASSIVSGNYGYTF.

The CDR3 loop is CAIQGNLDTEAFF. The CDR3 DNA is TGTGCCATACAGGGGAACCTGGACACTGAAGCTTTCTTT. The chain employs TRBV28 and TRBJ1-1, with 7 nucleotides matching TRBD1. The V gene's germline CDR1 is MDHEN and CDR2 SYDVKM. This CDR3 has 13 residues. The ends lost 10 bases at V and 3 bases at J; junction bases unmatched: 8.

The chain combines TRBV28 with TRBJ2-7; TRBD2 matches at 9 bases. CDR1 and CDR2 from the germline V gene are MDHEN and SYDVKM. The junction had 6 bases not matched to a gene; V was cut back by 6 bases and J by 3 bases. The CDR3 is 14 amino acids. The CDR3 sequence is CASSTRSGSYEQYF. In DNA, the CDR3 is TGTGCCAGCAGCACCCGTAGCGGGAGCTACGAGCAGTACTTC. The whole variable domain, remainder taken from reference TRBV28 and TRBJ2-7, is DVKVTQSSRYLVKRTGEKVFLECVQDMDHENMFWYRQDPGLGLRLIYFSYDVKMKEKGDIPEGYSVSREKKERFSLILESASTNQTSMYLCASSTRSGSYEQYFGPGTRLTVT.

The rearrangement links TRBV12-3 or TRBV12-4 to TRBJ2-3; 8 positions agree with TRBD1. The CDR3 is 14 residues long. V gave up 4 bases and J gave up 4 bases; unmatched junction bases: 4. The CDR3 here is CASSWTGWADTQYF. For the CDR3, the DNA is TGTGCCAGCAGTTGGACAGGGTGGGCAGATACGCAGTATTTT.

This clonotype was picked up a small number of times. The chain links TRBV7-2 to TRBJ2-5; a weak D match, TRBD2 (6 bases). The CDR3 loop spans 15 amino acids. V was trimmed by 5 bases and J by 0 bases, leaving 13 bases between them. Germline V gene sequence: CDR1 SGHTA, CDR2 FQGNSA. The CDR3 loop is CASSTDGTHQETQYF. CDR3 bases: TGTGCCAGCAGCACCGACGGGACTCACCAAGAGACCCAGTACTTC.

In its sample, this clonotype was seen a few times. The chain links TRBV7-6 to TRBJ2-1; D remains ambiguous. Germline V gives CDR1 SGHVS, CDR2 FNYEAQ. This CDR3 has 18 residues. The V gene lost 1 base and the J gene lost 0 bases, with 16 bases spanning the gap. The CDR3 sequence is CASSLEMGLSFSYNEQFF. The CDR3 bases are TGTGCCAGCAGCTTAGAGATGGGTTTGAGTTTCTCCTACAATGAGCAGTTCTTC.

With regard to this clonotype: Given a much more abundant clone one base away, this may be a read error. This chain uses TRBV12-3 or TRBV12-4 with TRBJ2-3; D unclear. This CDR3 region has 14 residues. Trimming took 8 bases from V and 10 from J, leaving 22 bases between them. The CDR3 DNA reads TGTGCCAGCCAAATTAGGAACCGCCTTGATCCGCAGTATTTT. Translation gives CASQIRNRLDPQYF.

This clonotype was detected only once. J is TRBJ1-1 and V is TRBV2, with a weak D call TRBD1 (6 bases). Germline V gene data show CDR1 as SNHLY and CDR2 as FYNNEI. The CDR3 is 14 amino acids. Trimming took 4 bases from V and 2 from J, leaving 11 bases between them. The CDR3 loop reads CASSVQGPNTEAFF. CDR3 DNA: TGTGCCAGCAGTGTACAGGGCCCCAACACTGAAGCTTTCTTT.

This clonotype was counted only a few times. The chain couples TRBV15 to TRBJ2-1; TRBD2 matches at 11 bases. Germline V gene data show CDR1 as LNHNV and CDR2 as YYDKDF (reference sequence). The CDR3 contains 20 residues. Trimming took 2 bases from V and 0 from J; bases not matched to a gene: 12. The CDR3 nucleotides read TGTGCCACCAGCAGACCTACCAGGACTAGCGGGCTAAGCTCCTACAATGAGCAGTTCTTC. The encoded protein is CATSRPTRTSGLSSYNEQFF.

The CDR3 nucleotides read TGTGCCATTGGGACCTACGTATTTTCCGGGGAGCTGTTTTTT. It codes for CAIGTYVFSGELFF. This rearrangement joins TRBV6-2 or TRBV6-3 to TRBJ2-2; D possibly uses TRBD1 or TRBD2 (5 bases each). The CDR3 sequence is 14 residues long. Germline CDR1 reads MNHEY; CDR2 reads SVGEGT. The ends were cut back, 10 bases at V and 6 bases at J, with 18 bases in the middle.

The chain carries TRBV6-6 and TRBJ1-1; unclear D gene. V shed 0 bases and J shed 0 bases, with 11 bases lying between them. This CDR3 is 16 amino acids long. Germline CDR1 and CDR2: MNHNY and SVGAGI (reference sequence). Here the CDR3 reads CASSYSTGRLNTEAFF. As DNA, the CDR3 is TGTGCCAGCAGTTACTCGACTGGCAGATTGAACACTGAAGCTTTCTTT.

The chain employs TRBV23-1 and TRBJ2-5; either TRBD1 or TRBD2 may supply D (5 bases each). TRBV23-1 is an ORF, and what it does is uncertain. V was clipped by 3 bases and J by 5 bases, with 19 bases between them. The CDR3 runs 16 residues. The CDR3 DNA follows: TGCGCCAGCAGTCAGCCGCCGGTGGGGGTACCGGAGACCCAGTACTTC. It specifies CASSQPPVGVPETQYF.

This clonotype was detected a few times. This chain joins TRBV29-1 and TRBJ2-3; D remains unclear. The germline V gene has CDR1 SQVTM and CDR2 ANQGSEA. This CDR3 has 11 amino acids. V was cut by 6 bases and J by 2 bases, with 6 bases left in between. The CDR3 nucleotides are TGCAGCGTCCTCATCACAGATACGCAGTATTTT. This sequence encodes CSVLITDTQYF.

The J gene is TRBJ1-1, the V gene TRBV20-1, with TRBD1 identical over 7 bases. The germline gives CDR1 DFQATT, CDR2 SNEGSKA (reference sequence). This CDR3 comprises 15 residues. The ends lost 0 bases at V and 4 bases at J; junction bases unmatched: 8. The CDR3: CSARDMDRQGTEAFF. Written as DNA, the CDR3 is TGCAGTGCTAGAGATATGGACCGACAGGGCACTGAAGCTTTCTTT.

The chain links TRBV5-4 to TRBJ2-7, with 7 bases lining up with TRBD1. The CDR3 is 13 residues long. Germline lookup yields CDR1 SGHNT and CDR2 YYREEE (reference sequence). The V gene end was trimmed by 2 bases and the J gene end by 4 bases; junction bases not matched to a gene: 3. The CDR3 spells CASSLSQGYEQYF. In DNA form, the CDR3 reads TGTGCCAGCAGCTTATCACAGGGGTACGAGCAGTACTTC.

This clonotype was counted between two and nine times. The chain links TRBV7-2 to TRBJ2-5; D unclear. The germline V gene encodes CDR1 SGHTA and CDR2 FQGNSA. This CDR3 has 14 amino acids. The V and J ends lost 5 bases and 2 bases respectively, with 12 bases between them. The CDR3 spells CASSGKGRQETQYF. The CDR3 DNA follows: TGTGCCAGCAGCGGTAAGGGTCGTCAAGAGACCCAGTACTTC.

This clonotype occurred many times. J is TRBJ2-3 and V is TRBV7-2, with unresolved D. The V end was cut by 1 base, the J end by 4 bases, with 6 bases between. Germline CDR1 SGHTA, CDR2 FQGNSA. The CDR3 contains 13 residues. CDR3 loop: CASSLEAPDTQYF. CDR3 DNA sequence: TGTGCCAGCAGCTTAGAGGCGCCAGATACGCAGTATTTT. The complete variable domain, with remaining parts taken from reference TRBV7-2 and TRBJ2-3, reads GAGVSQSPSNKVTEKGKDVELRCDPISGHTALYWYRQSLGQGLEFLIYFQGNSAPDKSGLPSDRFSAERTGGSVSTLTIQRTQQEDSAVYLCASSLEAPDTQYFGPGTRLTVL.

The chain employs TRBV6-2 or TRBV6-3 and TRBJ2-1; D gene uncertain. The CDR3 covers 13 residues. In germline, CDR1 is MNHEY, CDR2 SVGEGT. V was cut by 4 bases and J by 4 bases, with 8 bases left in between. The CDR3 protein is CASSWGPYNEQFF. The DNA of the CDR3 is TGTGCCAGCAGTTGGGGTCCTTACAATGAGCAGTTCTTC.

V and J are TRBV27 and TRBJ1-1, with TRBD1 as a possible D gene (6 bases). Per the germline V gene, CDR1 is MNHEY and CDR2 is SMNVEV (reference sequence). This CDR3 spans 16 amino acids. Trimming took off 5 bases at V and 6 bases at J, with 22 bases between the two ends. The CDR3 is CASSRQVSLPDSEAFF. In DNA, the CDR3 is TGTGCCAGCAGTCGACAGGTATCCCTTCCTGACTCTGAAGCTTTCTTT.

The V gene is TRBV12-3 or TRBV12-4, the J gene TRBJ2-3, with TRBD1 as a possible D gene (6 bases). The CDR3 has 12 residues. The germline V and J ends were trimmed by 7 bases and 5 bases, with 10 bases remaining between them. The CDR3 protein is CASTPGQDTQYF. In DNA form, the CDR3 reads TGTGCCAGCACCCCGGGACAAGATACGCAGTATTTT.